This record covers a single TCR beta chain. Other DNA sequences within the sample encode an identical CDR3. The data were obtained in a study of shared clonotypes between healthy human individuals. CDR1 and CDR2 from the germline V gene are SNHLY and FYNNEI. V was pared by 3 bases and J by 1 base, with 6 bases between. The CDR3 has 13 residues. In the sorted-subset replicate PCRs, roughly 210 ng DNA, 25,000 to 30,000 T cell genomes, was used. Some clones are missing from TCRdb's copy, which holds only in-frame ones; the method was immunoSEQ multiplex PCR. Seen here are millions of clones, around 94% observed once, and the top ten hold around 0.14%.

V is TRBV2 and J is TRBJ2-5, with a possible D match to TRBD1 (5 bases). The sequencing input was naive CD4+ T cells sorted from blood. This sample's subset: CD45RA+ positively selected. This receptor was taken from a man between 18 and 29 years old in good health. The chain's CDR3 is CASSEQGQETQYF. In DNA, the CDR3 is TGTGCCAGCAGTGAGCAGGGCCAAGAGACCCAGTACTTC.